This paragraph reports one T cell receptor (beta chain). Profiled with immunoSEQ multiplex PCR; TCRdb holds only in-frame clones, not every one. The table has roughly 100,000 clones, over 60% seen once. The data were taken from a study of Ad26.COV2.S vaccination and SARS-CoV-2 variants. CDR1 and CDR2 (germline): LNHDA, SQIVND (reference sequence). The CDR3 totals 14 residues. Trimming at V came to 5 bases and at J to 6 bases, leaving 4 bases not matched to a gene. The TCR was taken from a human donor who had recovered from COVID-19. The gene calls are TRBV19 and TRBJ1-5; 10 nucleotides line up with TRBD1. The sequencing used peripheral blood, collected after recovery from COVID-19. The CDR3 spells CASSWDRGAQPQHF. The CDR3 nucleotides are TGTGCCAGTAGTTGGGACAGGGGTGCTCAGCCCCAGCATTTT. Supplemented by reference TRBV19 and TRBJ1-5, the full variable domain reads DGGITQSPKYLFRKEGQNVTLSCEQNLNHDAMYWYRQDPGQGLRLIYYSQIVNDFQKGDIAEGYSVSREKKESFPLTVTSAQKNPTAFYLCASSWDRGAQPQHFGDGTRLSIL.